The rows below give T cell receptor beta chains drawn from one sample of a study of T-cell memory formation after mild COVID-19. A single record per CDR3 protein comes from TCRdb applying MiXCR to the 5' RACE reads. The sample shows a few hundred thousand distinct CDR3 sequences, less than 25% of them seen only once. The sequenced sample was PBMCs or a T cell subset sorted from them (not recorded which). Receptors were obtained from an adult woman who had mild COVID-19 (a few samples of this study predate the infection). Cell type and time point are not known. Both conserved end residues are part of each CDR3. Each record gives: clone size, V gene, D gene, J gene, CDR3 DNA, CDR3 protein. D genes are given only for firm matches. The size entry is marked missing in some rows and otherwise reads once, few, many or a size class.

>.|TRBV2|.|TRBJ1-5
TGTGCCAGCACCCCAGGGACACTCAATCAGCCCCAGCATTTT
CASTPGTLNQPQHF
>few|TRBV20-1|TRBD2|TRBJ2-2
TGCAGTGCTGTCACTAGCGGTATCACCGGGGAGCTGTTTTTT
CSAVTSGITGELFF
>.|TRBV6-1|.|TRBJ2-6
TGTGCCAGCAGGAAGGGAGGATCTGGGGCCAACGTCCTGACTTTC
CASRKGGSGANVLTF
>.|TRBV12-3/TRBV12-4|.|TRBJ1-3
TGTGCCAGCACCCGGGGGATGAGCGGAAACACCATATATTTT
CASTRGMSGNTIYF
>many|TRBV5-1|TRBD1|TRBJ1-1
TGCGCCAGCAGCTCCGTAGGGGGCGCGGGGACGATGAACACTGAAGCTTTCTTT
CASSSVGGAGTMNTEAFF
>few|TRBV7-2|TRBD1|TRBJ2-7
TGTGCCAGCAGCTTGCCCTCGACAGGGCAGAGAGAGCAGTACTTC
CASSLPSTGQREQYF
>few|TRBV3-1|.|TRBJ2-7
TGTGCCAGCAGCAAAGGGTGGCAATTCTCCTACGAGCAGTACTTC
CASSKGWQFSYEQYF
>.|TRBV9|TRBD1|TRBJ1-2
TGTGCCAGCAGCCAGGGGGGAAGGGGCGGCTACACCTTC
CASSQGGRGGYTF
>few|TRBV7-2|TRBD2|TRBJ2-3
TGTGCCAGCAAACTAGCGGGGGGTACAGATACGCAGTATTTT
CASKLAGGTDTQYF
>.|TRBV5-1|.|TRBJ2-1
TGCGCCAGCAGCTTGCGGGCCCCGGGTGAGCAGTTCTTC
CASSLRAPGEQFF
>many|TRBV5-1|TRBD1|TRBJ2-7
TGCGCCAGCAGCTTGGCCGGGACAGCCTACGAGCAGTACTTC
CASSLAGTAYEQYF
>few|TRBV7-2|.|TRBJ2-7
TGTGCCAGCAGCACAATTCAGGGGGGCGAGCAGTACTTC
CASSTIQGGEQYF
>few|TRBV7-9|.|TRBJ1-2
TGTGCCAGCAGCTTAGATGGACCCAACTATGGCTACACCTTC
CASSLDGPNYGYTF
>.|TRBV29-1|.|TRBJ2-3
TGCAGCGTTGGTTTTGCAGATACGCAGTATTTT
CSVGFADTQYF
>.|TRBV5-1|.|TRBJ2-3
TGCGCCAGCAGCTTGGCAGGCAAGAGCACAGATACGCAGTATTTT
CASSLAGKSTDTQYF
>.|TRBV7-6|.|TRBJ1-5
TGTGCCAGCACCACCCATTTTGGCGGTCATAGCAATCAGCCCCAGCATTTT
CASTTHFGGHSNQPQHF
>.|TRBV7-9|TRBD1|TRBJ1-1
TGTGCCAGCAGCACGGAGGGACAGCCATATGCGGGAGCTTTCTTT
CASSTEGQPYAGAFF
>few|TRBV20-1|.|TRBJ1-5
TGCAGTGCAAGGACACCTGGAGGGGAGCCCCAGCATTTT
CSARTPGGEPQHF
>few|TRBV12-3/TRBV12-4|.|TRBJ1-5
TGTGCCAGCAGTTTTTCCTGGACTCCGAATCAGCCCCAGCATTTT
CASSFSWTPNQPQHF
>.|TRBV3-1|.|TRBJ2-7
TGTGCCAGCAGCCCGGACAGGGCGGGGGACGAGCAGTACTTC
CASSPDRAGDEQYF
>many|TRBV29-1|.|TRBJ1-2
TGCAGCGTTGGAGGGCAGGGAAACTATGGCTACACCTTC
CSVGGQGNYGYTF
>.|TRBV20-1|.|TRBJ2-1
TGCAGTGCCGTCCTCGGCGGGGTAAATGAGCAGTTCTTC
CSAVLGGVNEQFF
>once|TRBV3-1|.|TRBJ2-5
TGTGCCAGCAGCCAATCGCTCGGCAGAGGGGAGACCCAGTACTTC
CASSQSLGRGETQYF
>few|TRBV4-1|.|TRBJ2-7
TGCGCCAGCAGCCAAGTGGGAAACTACGAGCAGTACTTC
CASSQVGNYEQYF
>few|TRBV12-3/TRBV12-4|.|TRBJ2-7
TGTGCCAGCAGCTCCGGGACTTCATCCTCCTACGAGCAGTACTTC
CASSSGTSSSYEQYF
>.|TRBV14|.|TRBJ1-6
TGTGCCAGCAGAGGACAGTGGCCACCCCTCCACTTT
CASRGQWPPLHF
>.|TRBV20-1|TRBD2|TRBJ2-2
TGCAGTGCTAGATCCCCGAAAACCCTAGCGGGGAGAGCTCTCGGGGAGCTGTTTTTT
CSARSPKTLAGRALGELFF
>.|TRBV27|.|TRBJ2-3
TGTGCCAGCAGTTTATCACTGTTAGGAGATACGCAGTATTTT
CASSLSLLGDTQYF
>few|TRBV23-1|.|TRBJ1-1
TGCGCCAGCAGTCCATGGTTTATCCCAGGGGCCTTGAACACTGAAGCTTTCTTT
CASSPWFIPGALNTEAFF